One and the same sample provided the 8 T cell receptor beta chains below, sequenced in a study of shared T cell receptors in the human thymus. Here immunoSEQ multiplex PCR was the method, and the copy in TCRdb shows in-frame clones only, minus some. The data hold 550,000 to 800,000 clones, with approximately 85% observed a single time. This same sample was also taken into another study, of human thymus T cells.

Sequencing was carried out using thymocytes. These receptor sequences come from a girl less than two years old with a congenital heart defect.

The V and J genes are TRBV29-1 and TRBJ1-1; no clear D. V lost 3 bases to trimming and J lost 4 bases, with 21 bases between them. The CDR3 is 16 residues long. Per germline, CDR1 SQVTM and CDR2 ANQGSEA. CDR3: CSVDLRRTPSGTEAFF. CDR3 in DNA: TGCAGCGTTGACCTAAGGAGGACCCCTTCGGGCACTGAAGCTTTCTTT.

The chain links TRBV13 to TRBJ2-5, with D possibly TRBD2 on 6 matching bases. CDR3 length: 18 amino acids. The V gene lost 5 bases and the J gene lost 0 bases, with 22 bases spanning the gap. In germline, CDR1 is PRHDT, CDR2 FYEKMQ (reference sequence). The DNA for the CDR3 is TGTGCCAGCAGCCCCAAATACGGGACTCCAATCTACCAAGAGACCCAGTACTTC. This translates into CASSPKYGTPIYQETQYF.

The chain couples TRBV7-9 to TRBJ2-5; 9 positions match TRBD2. Losses at the gene ends were 1 base for V and 2 bases for J; bases not matched to a gene: 2. CDR3 size: 15 residues. CDR1 SEHNR and CDR2 FQNEAQ come from the germline V gene (reference sequence). This CDR3 is CASSLGLAGQETQYF. CDR3 in DNA: TGTGCCAGCAGCTTAGGGCTAGCGGGGCAAGAGACCCAGTACTTC. The full variable domain, rest sourced from reference TRBV7-9 and TRBJ2-5, is DTGVSQNPRHKITKRGQNVTFRCDPISEHNRLYWYRQTLGQGPEFLTYFQNEAQLEKSRLLSDRFSAERPKGSFSTLEIQRTEQGDSAMYLCASSLGLAGQETQYFGPGTRLLVL.

This chain links TRBV28 with TRBJ2-7, with TRBD1 identical over 7 bases. Per the germline V gene, CDR1 is MDHEN and CDR2 is SYDVKM. CDR3 length: 17 amino acids. V lost 8 bases to trimming and J lost 0 bases; unmatched junction nucleotides: 16. CDR3 sequence reads: CASQQRGHRDSSYEQYF. CDR3 DNA sequence: TGTGCCAGCCAGCAGCGTGGTCATCGGGACAGCTCCTACGAGCAGTACTTC. The complete variable domain, with remaining parts taken from reference TRBV28 and TRBJ2-7, reads DVKVTQSSRYLVKRTGEKVFLECVQDMDHENMFWYRQDPGLGLRLIYFSYDVKMKEKGDIPEGYSVSREKKERFSLILESASTNQTSMYLCASQQRGHRDSSYEQYFGPGTRLTVT.

This rearrangement joins TRBV5-4 to TRBJ2-2; 7 bases are shared with TRBD1. CDR3 length equals 15 residues. V shed 7 bases and J 6 bases; nucleotides not matched to a gene: 12. Germline CDR1 is SGHNT and CDR2 is YYREEE (reference sequence). The CDR3 loop reads CASRGHRGASGELFF. CDR3 coding DNA: TGTGCCAGCCGCGGGCACAGGGGCGCATCCGGGGAGCTGTTTTTT.

CDR3 in DNA: TGTGCCAGCAGCTTAACACAGGGGCGAGCTAACTATGGCTACACCTTC. Translated: CASSLTQGRANYGYTF. J is TRBJ1-2 and V is TRBV7-6; 7 bases fit TRBD1. The CDR3 covers 16 residues. CDR1 and CDR2 from the germline V gene are SGHVS and FNYEAQ. The ends lost 2 bases at V and 0 bases at J; junction bases unmatched: 6.

The rearrangement uses TRBV9 and TRBJ1-5; perhaps TRBD1 as D (5 bases). The length of the CDR3 is 15 residues. Germline V lookup: CDR1 SGDLS, CDR2 YYNGEE. Deletions cut 0 bases from V and 3 bases from J, with 10 bases between. The CDR3 bases are TGTGCCAGCAGCGTAGGAGGCAGGGCCAATCAGCCCCAGCATTTT. It translates to CASSVGGRANQPQHF.

This rearrangement joins TRBV28 to TRBJ2-1; D gene uncertain. V lost 3 bases to trimming and J lost 2 bases, with 26 bases between them. In germline, CDR1 is MDHEN, CDR2 SYDVKM. The CDR3 runs 20 residues. The CDR3 spells CASSFTCTRSPAETYNEQFF. Here the CDR3 DNA reads TGTGCCAGCAGTTTTACCTGTACCCGCTCCCCTGCAGAAACCTACAATGAGCAGTTCTTC.